The sequence of this TCR beta chain was determined in a study of spatial heterogeneity in lung cancer (dated by TCRdb to between 2017 and 2020). Regarding the complete study: Samples were obtained from 72 patients with early-stage, untreated non-small cell lung cancer from the lung TRACERx cohort. At surgery, both alpha and beta chains were TCR-sequenced in under 250 tumor regions, approximately 64 matched nontumor lung samples and a few dozen PBMC samples. Follow-up PBMC samples were sequenced whenever the samples were available, and the median time to follow-up was approximately 2 years after resection. TCR repertoire features were related to nonsynonymous mutation counts determined by whole-exome sequencing of tumor tissue. TCR alpha and beta repertoires were quantitatively compared across multiple tumor regions, matched nontumor lung and blood in non-small cell lung cancer. In the raw uncorrected reads, each unique combination of TCR and UMI appeared more than ten times on average. Beta-chain transcripts were consistently detected in greater numbers than alpha-chain transcripts, which likely reflects a higher abundance of beta-chain transcripts. Summary of the overall study and its limitations: Ubiquitous expanded tumor TCRs were found in blood more often at tumor resection than at routine follow-up. Comparisons of baseline and follow-up blood repertoires included only 14 patients. Confirming at a functional level the hypothesis that regional TCRs recognize regional mutations was considered to require additional single-cell paired TCR alpha and beta sequencing.

The sample's time point label, in plain terms: blood at routine non-recurrence follow-up after resection. TCR sequencing used whole RNA extracted from tumor and nontumor lung tissue, or from cryopreserved PBMC samples, without cell sorting. Patients were selected for TCR sequencing only if sufficient RNA was available from at least two tumor regions. Libraries came from 5' RACE. TCRdb shows the sequencer as NextSeq 500. To allow correction of PCR and sequencing errors, the TCR library protocol tagged every TCR cDNA molecule with a unique molecular identifier. The published analysis was carried out like this. TCR identification, UMI-based error correction and CDR3 extraction were all carried out with Decombinator tools. Expanded TCRs were defined as those above a frequency of 2 per 1,000, corresponding to the top 1% of the tumor frequency distribution. Renyi diversity was computed with the R vegan package after each repertoire had been subsampled 100 times to 5,000 TCRs. CDR3 similarity networks were built from amino acid triplet string-kernel similarity, with CDR3s being connected when pairwise similarity was above 0.82. TCRdb redid the processing of the public reads, applying fastp at Q25 and MiXCR, and retained in-frame beta chains. Each entry is one CDR3 protein sequence, shown with its most common DNA and genes. The V and J calls were not made by the authors but by TCRdb's processing. Within this sample are approximately 39,000 distinct CDR3 sequences, with roughly 8% of them counted one time only. The ten biggest clones cover around a tenth of the sample.

The germline ends are 8 bases apart after V is trimmed by 1 base and J by 5 bases. Inclusive of the bounding cysteine and phenylalanine, the CDR3 is 14 residues long. Of all the DNA, just the CDR3 is kept, 42 bases in frame from base 1. From a lookup of the germline V gene, CDR1 and CDR2 are SGHAT and FQNNGV. This clonotype occurred many times. It has no known antigen specificity. No qualities accompany the bases; no much larger clone lies one base away. The source of this sequence is a male donor with early-stage non-small cell lung cancer. Sample: PBMCs, taken at follow-up. Recombination connected TRBV11-2 to TRBJ2-2; the D gene cannot be resolved reliably. The DNA sequence reads TGTGCCAGCAGCTTAGTCGCTTTAACCGGGGAGCTGTTTTTT. This encodes CASSLVALTGELFF. The reference TRBV11-2 and TRBJ2-2 proteins fill in what lies around the CDR3, so the full variable domain reads EAGVAQSPRYKIIEKRQSVAFWCNPISGHATLYWYQQILGQGPKLLIQFQNNGVVDDSQLPKDRFSAERLKGVDSTLKIQPAKLEDSAVYLCASSLVALTGELFFGEGSRLTVL.